A selection of T cell receptor beta chains follows, all from one sample in a study of blood T cells in healthy people across ages. TCRdb redid the calling of the 5' RACE reads with MiXCR, one entry per CDR3 protein. The data show about 670,000 distinct CDR3 sequences, with 35% to 50% seen just once and around 30% held by the top ten. The sample consisted of blood. The receptors were sampled from an elderly man in good health. The CDR3 runs from the conserved cysteine through the conserved F or W. The D gene is left open where the match is weak. Where a row states a size, it is once, few, many or the class of an expanded clone; other rows omit it.

clone size: few; D gene: TRBD2; V gene: TRBV11-2; J gene: TRBJ2-3; CDR3 DNA: TGTGCCAGCAGTTCCCGTCTGAGCGGGGGGGTTACTCCAACTAGCACAGATACGCAGTATTTT; CDR3 protein: CASSSRLSGGVTPTSTDTQYF
clone size: .; D gene: .; V gene: TRBV6-2/TRBV6-3; J gene: TRBJ1-5; CDR3 DNA: TGTGCCAGCAGTTACTCGAATAGAGGGTTGGCCAATCAGCCCCAGCATTTT; CDR3 protein: CASSYSNRGLANQPQHF
clone size: .; D gene: .; V gene: TRBV7-6; J gene: TRBJ2-1; CDR3 DNA: TGTGCCAGCAGCCTGGTTCCGGAGATGAGGGAGACCCAGTTCTTC; CDR3 protein: CASSLVPEMRETQFF
clone size: many; D gene: .; V gene: TRBV6-2/TRBV6-3; J gene: TRBJ2-6; CDR3 DNA: TGTGCCAGCAAATCATCGGCGGGGGCCAACGTCCTGACTTTC; CDR3 protein: CASKSSAGANVLTF
clone size: few; D gene: .; V gene: TRBV20-1; J gene: TRBJ2-5; CDR3 DNA: TGCAGTGCTAGCATGGGACAACACCAAGAGACCCAGTACTTC; CDR3 protein: CSASMGQHQETQYF
clone size: many; D gene: TRBD2; V gene: TRBV7-2; J gene: TRBJ2-1; CDR3 DNA: TGTGCCAGCAGCCCTAGACGCCGATCACTAGCGGGAAGTTTCGATGAGCAGTTCTTC; CDR3 protein: CASSPRRRSLAGSFDEQFF
clone size: few; D gene: .; V gene: TRBV27; J gene: TRBJ2-1; CDR3 DNA: TGTGCCAGCAGTCTTCCACCCGGACACGCTAGCAGCGGTGAGCAGTTCTTC; CDR3 protein: CASSLPPGHASSGEQFF
clone size: once; D gene: .; V gene: TRBV6-1; J gene: TRBJ1-4; CDR3 DNA: TGTGCCAGCATCCCGAACAGGGAGGGTGAAAAACTGTTTTTT; CDR3 protein: CASIPNREGEKLFF
clone size: .; D gene: TRBD2; V gene: TRBV20-1; J gene: TRBJ2-1; CDR3 DNA: TGCAGTGCCGCAGGAAGGATAGCGGGAGGTTTGTCCTACAATGAGCAGTTCTTC; CDR3 protein: CSAAGRIAGGLSYNEQFF
clone size: .; D gene: .; V gene: TRBV5-1; J gene: TRBJ1-1; CDR3 DNA: TGCGCCAGCAGCTGGGGAGACAGAGTGAACACTGAAGCTTTCTTT; CDR3 protein: CASSWGDRVNTEAFF
clone size: few; D gene: TRBD2; V gene: TRBV20-1; J gene: TRBJ2-1; CDR3 DNA: TGCAGTGCTAGCCGCCAAGCGGGAGGGCCAGGGAATGAGCAGTTCTTC; CDR3 protein: CSASRQAGGPGNEQFF
clone size: few; D gene: TRBD2; V gene: TRBV2; J gene: TRBJ2-3; CDR3 DNA: TGTGCCAGCGAGCGGGGGCGAACAGATACGCAGTATTTT; CDR3 protein: CASERGRTDTQYF
clone size: .; D gene: .; V gene: TRBV20-1; J gene: TRBJ2-5; CDR3 DNA: TGCAGTGCTAGAGTTTCCGAGACAAAGGGGAAGGAGCAGTACTTC; CDR3 protein: CSARVSETKGKEQYF
clone size: .; D gene: .; V gene: TRBV10-1; J gene: TRBJ2-2; CDR3 DNA: TGCGCCAGCAGCACTCAGATCACCGGGGAGCTGTTTTTT; CDR3 protein: CASSTQITGELFF